This T cell receptor (beta chain) comes out of a study of regulatory T cells in long-lasting Graves disease. This clonotype was seen at least ten times. Indicated time point: newly diagnosed GD, antithyroid drugs for less than 3 months. The TCR library used RNA extracted from PBMCs. To make TCR beta libraries, researchers used iRepertoire HTBI primers and Arm-PCR of CDR3 regions. Each CDR3 protein gets one entry after TCRdb re-called the multiplex PCR reads with MiXCR. Counted here are about 450,000 distinct CDR3 sequences, around 17% occurring once; the ten biggest clones make up about 10%. CDR3 length: 17 residues. Trimming left V 1 base short and J 6 bases short, with 19 bases between. Germline V gene data show CDR1 as LGHNT and CDR2 as FRNRAP. These sequences were also reported in another study, on T cells in Graves' hyperthyroidism and ophthalmopathy. From that second work: These patients, aged 18 to 65, had recently diagnosed hyperthyroidism lasting under 2 months.

The TCR comes from a woman aged 25 to 39 with Graves disease. This specimen was peripheral blood mononuclear cells (PBMCs), taken at new diagnosis, from a patient treated with antithyroid drugs. The V and J genes are TRBV12-5 and TRBJ2-1; possibly TRBD2 for D (6 bases). The CDR3 DNA reads TGTGCTAGTGGTTTGGCTGGAACTAGCACTCACTTCAATGAGCAGTTCTTC. This codes for CASGLAGTSTHFNEQFF.